This entry concerns a single TCR beta chain. In the authors' methods: Estimates of nucleated cell counts were drawn from the amplification of reference gene primers. The data were produced by immunoSEQ multiplex PCR, yet TCRdb's version contains in-frame clones alone and is incomplete. The DNA gave D and trimming, while V, J and clone size come from that table. The table records over 75,000 clones, 80% of them present only once. Trimming cost V 5 bases and J 3 bases, with 17 bases left between them. The CDR3 sequence is 15 residues long. Germline V gene data show CDR1 as SGHAT and CDR2 as FQNNGV. These data are taken from a study of blood T cell repertoires in COVID-19. Study-level information: Acute-phase and convalescent COVID-19 samples originated in the United States, Italy and Spain. T cells, B-cell-depleted T cells, or PBMCs supplied cDNA or gDNA.

The rearrangement joins TRBV11-2 to TRBJ2-7, with D perhaps matching TRBD1 (5 bases). This TCR came from a human donor in a cohort sampled during active COVID-19. Sequencing was performed on peripheral blood. The CDR3 DNA follows: TGTGCCAGCAGCACCCGACAGATGACCCTCTACGAGCAGTACTTC. It specifies CASSTRQMTLYEQYF.